There are many counts of the clone carrying this TCR beta chain. Its antigen is as yet unknown. TCRdb redid the calling of the 5' RACE reads with MiXCR, one entry per CDR3 protein. The top ten clones hold 0.27% of a sample with around 1.7 million distinct CDR3 sequences, around 29% of them seen once. The sample belongs to a study of identical twins. Study findings and constraints: For out-of-frame alpha sequences shared by twins, low generation probability was in excess. Cross-sectional statistics underpinned the conclusions; the same donors were not followed.

V shed 5 bases and J shed 2 bases, with 11 bases lying between them. CDR3 length equals 14 residues. Per germline, CDR1 SEHNR and CDR2 FQNEAQ (reference sequence). The material sequenced was cord blood. This receptor was obtained from a newborn girl in good health. The rearrangement links TRBV7-9 to TRBJ2-3; D not certain. This CDR3 reads CASSLGLHTDTQYF. The CDR3 bases are TGTGCCAGCAGCCTAGGGCTGCACACAGATACGCAGTATTTT.